This T cell receptor (beta chain) was profiled in a study of cytomegalovirus exposure and HLA in healthy donors. Study-level results: TCR beta chains numbering 164 were designated cytomegalovirus-associated.

Points on this clone: Its antigen is unknown.

Trimming removed 3 bases from V and 1 base from J, with 6 bases in between. The CDR3 loop spans 13 amino acids. Germline V gene data show CDR1 as MNHEY and CDR2 as SMNVEV (reference sequence). The PCR made use of 60 Vbeta and 13 Jbeta primers. Authors' methods: There were around 78 million unique TCR beta chains by a later count, and 8.5 million to 14 million of them were shared. Assay used: immunoSEQ multiplex PCR; TCRdb lists only in-frame clones, some missing. D and trimming come from the DNA, and the V and J calls and clone size come from that table. The sample yields 150,000 to 200,000 clones, roughly 77% seen once.

Sequences were obtained from PBMCs. The V call is TRBV27, the J call TRBJ1-1; D ambiguous. This TCR came from a woman aged 50 to 60 in good health and CMV-seronegative. CDR3 DNA: TGTGCCAGCAGTTTGGCAAGGAACACTGAAGCTTTCTTT. This sequence encodes CASSLARNTEAFF.